This T cell receptor beta chain derives from a study of blood T cell repertoires in COVID-19. Overall study: PBMCs, B-cell-depleted T cells, or T cells provided the cDNA or gDNA that made up the material.

The Seattle patients, enrolled during active infection, were followed longitudinally. The germline gives CDR1 LNHDA, CDR2 SQIVND (reference sequence). V lost 9 bases to trimming and J lost 10 bases, with 21 bases between them. The CDR3 sequence is 13 residues long. Only in-frame clones appear in the TCRdb table, and some are missing; sequencing was by immunoSEQ multiplex PCR. There are 150,000 to 200,000 clones in the sample; roughly 80% occur only once, and around 12% lies in the top ten. This clonotype was sampled from a woman of 80 years or more with COVID-19, enrolled during active disease. The specimen sequenced was peripheral blood. The chain recombines TRBV19 with TRBJ1-1; D possibly corresponds to TRBD1 (6 bases). Here the CDR3 DNA reads TGTGCCAGGCACTTATCCGGGACATTGGGAGCTTTCTTT. It is translated as CARHLSGTLGAFF.